These 25 T cell receptor beta chains came from one sample sequenced in a study of blood T cells in healthy people across ages. Combining a sample-barcoded 5' primer with a J-beta primer mix, a second PCR ran for about 7 to 11 cycles. Each CDR3 protein gets one entry after TCRdb re-called the 5' RACE reads with MiXCR. The sample lists about 780,000 distinct CDR3 sequences, roughly 26% occurring once. In addition, the sample was reused for a study of T cells of mothers and their children.

The sample was blood. The source of these receptors is a boy under 18 in good health.

Ten or more counts support this clonotype. One junction end disagrees with the germline gene, perhaps due to a read error. The gene calls are TRBV5-1 and TRBJ2-5; D is possibly TRBD2 (6 bases). The length of the CDR3 is 13 residues. In germline, CDR1 is SGHRS, CDR2 YFSETQ. CDR3 nucleotides: TGTGCCAGCAGCTCGGGGGTCCAAGAGACCCAGTACTTC. Protein sequence: CASSSGVQETQYF.

Concerning this clonotype: At one boundary the junction diverges from the germline segment, which might be a read error. This chain connects TRBV12-5 to TRBJ1-4; D may be TRBD1 (5 bases). The CDR3 consists of 15 residues. The germline V gene has CDR1 LGHNT and CDR2 FRNRAP. CDR3 in amino acids: CASGLGQGPNEELFF. The CDR3 bases are TGTGCTAGTGGTTTGGGCCAGGGACCTAATGAAGAACTGTTTTTT.

This clonotype was recorded only once. The J gene is TRBJ1-4, the V gene TRBV5-1; TRBD1 aligns across 7 bases. V dropped 3 bases and J dropped 9; count of bases not matched to a gene: 11. The CDR3 runs 15 residues. Looked up from germline, CDR1 is SGHRS and CDR2 is YFSETQ. In DNA form, the CDR3 reads TGCGCCAGCAGCTCCCGACAGGGTTTGGATAAAAAACTGTTTTTT. The encoded protein is CASSSRQGLDKKLFF.

At least ten counts were recorded for this clonotype. V usage is TRBV12-3 or TRBV12-4 and J usage is TRBJ2-5; no clear D. V lost 6 bases to trimming and J lost 5 bases, with 7 bases between them. This CDR3 region has 11 residues. In DNA form, the CDR3 reads TGTGCCAGCAGCTCTGGGGAGACCCAGTACTTC. It codes for CASSSGETQYF.

The sample holds a few counts of this clonotype. This rearrangement joins TRBV20-1 to TRBJ2-7; tentatively, D is TRBD2 (6 bases). CDR3 length equals 15 residues. Per the germline V gene, CDR1 is DFQATT and CDR2 is SNEGSKA (reference sequence). Between the trimmed V and J ends, which lost 2 bases and 4 bases, there was a span of 18 bases. The CDR3 DNA sequence: TGCAGTGCTAGACCCCCGTTGGGGGGTCGGTACGAGCAGTACTTC. Translated, it gives CSARPPLGGRYEQYF.

A few counts support this clonotype. The chain couples TRBV7-3 to TRBJ2-3, with TRBD2 identical over 7 bases. Trimming removed 6 bases from V and 2 bases from J; junction bases left unmatched: 5. The CDR3 extends over 14 amino acids. Per the germline V gene, CDR1 is SGHTA and CDR2 is FQGTGA. This chain's CDR3 is CASSSGTTTDTQYF. In DNA, the CDR3 is TGTGCCAGCAGTTCCGGGACTACCACAGATACGCAGTATTTT.

Only a few counts were recorded for this clonotype. The V call is TRBV7-2, the J call TRBJ1-5, with 7 bases aligning to TRBD1. This CDR3 has 16 residues. After removal of 1 base from V and 6 bases from J, the junction contained 9 bases not matched to a gene. The germline CDR1 and CDR2 sequences are SGHTA and FQGNSA. CDR3 protein: CASSLGTGLASQPQHF. The CDR3 bases are TGTGCCAGCAGCTTAGGGACAGGCCTCGCTAGTCAGCCCCAGCATTTT.

This clonotype was seen more than once but under ten times. This chain links TRBV20-1 with TRBJ1-5; 8 nucleotides agree with TRBD1. Germline-derived CDR1 and CDR2 are DFQATT and SNEGSKA (reference sequence). The CDR3 loop spans 14 amino acids. Trimming removed 6 bases from V and 7 bases from J; junction bases left unmatched: 11. Written as DNA, the CDR3 is TGCAGTGCCTCCTCCCCAGGGGGCGGGCAGCCCCAGCATTTT. Its protein is CSASSPGGGQPQHF.

The rearrangement joins TRBV6-1 to TRBJ2-5; TRBD1 or TRBD2 may be the D gene (5 bases each). TRBJ2-7 matches the DNA end more closely, so the J call is doubtful. Germline assignment: CDR1 MNHNS and CDR2 SASEGT. There are 12 residues in the CDR3. This CDR3 reads CASIAGGHEQYF. The CDR3 bases are TGTGCCAGCATCGCTGGGGGACACGAGCAGTACTTC.

The chain is built from TRBV5-1 and TRBJ2-1; D gene uncertain. Germline V gene sequence: CDR1 SGHRS, CDR2 YFSETQ. The CDR3 runs to 12 residues. V lost 0 bases to trimming and J lost 12 bases, with 10 bases between them. In DNA, the CDR3 is TGCGCCAGCAGCTTGGCCTCCCACGGGCAGTTCTTC. This sequence encodes CASSLASHGQFF.

The genes are TRBV19 and TRBJ1-5, with D maybe TRBD1 (6 bases). Per the germline V gene, CDR1 is LNHDA and CDR2 is SQIVND (reference sequence). V was pared by 4 bases and J by 6 bases, with 16 bases between. The CDR3 sequence is 15 residues long. The CDR3 DNA reads TGTGCCAGTAGTACGAATCAGGGGACGCCTCAGCCCCAGCATTTT. This codes for CASSTNQGTPQPQHF.

This clonotype was detected a few times. V and J are TRBV7-2 and TRBJ2-5, with D perhaps matching TRBD2 (6 bases). CDR3 size: 15 residues. V was shortened by 4 bases and J by 5 bases, with 17 bases between the two germline ends. The germline V gene encodes CDR1 SGHTA and CDR2 FQGNSA. CDR3 loop: CASSSLGRGVETQYF. CDR3 DNA: TGTGCCAGCAGCTCTTTGGGGCGCGGGGTGGAGACCCAGTACTTC.

This clonotype was observed a few times. The chain employs TRBV2 and TRBJ2-7, with D tentatively TRBD1 or TRBD2 (7 bases each). CDR3 length equals 13 residues. Germline CDR1 is SNHLY and CDR2 is FYNNEI. V gave up 7 bases and J gave up 3 bases, with 13 bases separating them. CDR3 protein: CASKRDSYYEQYF. The CDR3 DNA reads TGTGCCAGCAAGCGGGACAGCTACTACGAGCAGTACTTC.

The CDR3 is CASSQEAAKGETQYF. In nucleotides, the CDR3 is TGTGCCAGCAGCCAAGAAGCGGCGAAGGGAGAGACCCAGTACTTC. The chain is built from TRBV3-1 and TRBJ2-5, with D perhaps TRBD2 (5 bases). V lost 0 bases to trimming and J lost 4 bases, with 12 bases between them. Germline lookup yields CDR1 LGHDT and CDR2 YNNKEL (reference sequence). The CDR3 totals 15 residues.

This chain uses TRBV18 with TRBJ1-2; D is unresolved. The CDR3 is 14 residues long. The germline gives CDR1 KGHSH, CDR2 LQKENI. V was shortened by 2 bases and J by 10 bases, with 17 bases between the two germline ends. CDR3 DNA sequence: TGTGCCAGCTCACCAGTGACGGGTACTATTGACTACACCTTC. This translates into CASSPVTGTIDYTF.

This clonotype was seen many times. CDR3 nucleotide sequence: TGTGCCAGCAGTTACTACGACAGATCAAGCTCCTACAATGAGCAGTTCTTC. It is translated as CASSYYDRSSSYNEQFF. This sequence joins TRBV6-5 and TRBJ2-1; tentatively, D is TRBD1 (5 bases). This CDR3 spans 17 amino acids. V was cut by 1 base and J by 0 bases, with 13 bases left in between. Germline V CDR1 and CDR2: MNHEY, SVGAGI.

This clonotype was seen a few times. The chain uses TRBV27 and TRBJ2-1; the match to TRBD2 covers 9 bases. This CDR3 has 15 residues. The junction had 2 bases not matched to a gene; V was cut back by 5 bases and J by 0 bases. Germline V lookup: CDR1 MNHEY, CDR2 SMNVEV (reference sequence). The CDR3 DNA is TGTGCCAGCAGTATTAGCGGGGGCTCCTACAATGAGCAGTTCTTC. It specifies CASSISGGSYNEQFF.

CDR3 loop: CASSPISHSGTGELFF. CDR3 DNA: TGTGCCAGCAGCCCAATAAGTCACTCGGGGACCGGGGAGCTGTTTTTT. The V gene is TRBV7-3, the J gene TRBJ2-2, with D tentatively TRBD2 (5 bases). The CDR3 sequence is 16 residues long. CDR1 is SGHTA and CDR2 is FQGTGA in the germline V gene. V lost 5 bases, J lost 5 bases, and 18 bases lay in between. Looking up the rest from reference TRBV7-3 and TRBJ2-2 gives the full variable domain: GAGVSQTPSNKVTEKGKYVELRCDPISGHTALYWYRQSLGQGPEFLIYFQGTGAADDSGLPNDRFFAVRPEGSVSTLKIQRTERGDSAVYLCASSPISHSGTGELFFGEGSRLTVL.

This clonotype has more than one count but fewer than ten. This chain joins TRBV20-1 and TRBJ2-3; the match to TRBD2 covers 8 bases. V was pared by 3 bases and J by 6 bases, with 5 bases of the junction left unmatched. Germline V gene lookup returns CDR1 DFQATT and CDR2 SNEGSKA (reference sequence). The CDR3 is 13 amino acids. This chain's CDR3 is CSASGGVTDTQYF. The CDR3 DNA reads TGCAGTGCTAGCGGGGGGGTCACTGATACGCAGTATTTT.

This clonotype occurred a few times. The chain couples TRBV5-1 to TRBJ2-3, with 8 nucleotides matching TRBD1. CDR3 length equals 16 residues. With V trimmed by 3 bases and J by 2 bases, 8 bases remained unmatched. Germline CDR1 and CDR2: SGHRS and YFSETQ. CDR3 sequence (DNA): TGCGCCAGCAGCTATAAGACAGGGGCTAACACAGATACGCAGTATTTT. Its translation: CASSYKTGANTDTQYF.

Only a few counts were recorded for this clonotype. The genes are TRBV2 and TRBJ1-4, with a possible D match to TRBD1 (5 bases). There are 11 residues in the CDR3. Germline V gene data show CDR1 as SNHLY and CDR2 as FYNNEI. Trimming took 4 bases from V and 13 from J, leaving 10 bases between them. The CDR3 DNA sequence: TGTGCCAGCAGTGGGACAAGGGCACTGTTTTTT. Its protein is CASSGTRALFF.

This clonotype was observed a handful of times. Lacking the conserved final phenylalanine or tryptophan, this CDR3 likely reflects a read error. The rearrangement uses TRBV7-6 and TRBJ2-5; D unclear. Per the germline V gene, CDR1 is SGHVS and CDR2 is FNYEAQ. Trimming shortened V by 6 bases and J by 1 base, and 9 bases separated the two germline ends. This CDR3 region has 13 residues. The CDR3 reads CASSPGSQETQYL. The DNA for the CDR3 is TGTGCCAGCAGTCCCGGGTCCCAAGAGACCCAGTACCTC.

This clonotype was counted only a few times. The chain carries TRBV9 and TRBJ2-5; D is tentatively TRBD1 or TRBD2 (5 bases each). V shed 3 bases and J shed 5 bases, with 17 bases lying between them. The CDR3 totals 15 residues. CDR1 SGDLS and CDR2 YYNGEE come from the germline V gene. CDR3 amino acids: CASSASREIGETQYF. CDR3 sequence (DNA): TGTGCCAGCAGCGCCTCCAGGGAGATAGGGGAGACCCAGTACTTC.

The chain uses TRBV6-5 and TRBJ1-3; 8 bases agree with TRBD1. CDR1 and CDR2 from the germline V gene are MNHEY and SVGAGI. The trim removed 6 bases at V and 2 bases at J, leaving 3 bases unmatched. This CDR3 has 14 amino acids. The CDR3, as DNA: TGTGCCAGCAGGGAGACAGGGGCTGGAAACACCATATATTTT. It encodes CASRETGAGNTIYF.

The CDR3 nucleotides read TGCAGCGTTGACAGGACAGGGGGGACCTACAATGAGCAGTTCTTC. Translating it yields CSVDRTGGTYNEQFF. The rearrangement joins TRBV29-1 to TRBJ2-1; 10 nucleotides agree with TRBD1. Germline V gene data show CDR1 as SQVTM and CDR2 as ANQGSEA. The CDR3 consists of 15 residues. The ends lost 3 bases at V and 2 bases at J; junction bases unmatched: 4.